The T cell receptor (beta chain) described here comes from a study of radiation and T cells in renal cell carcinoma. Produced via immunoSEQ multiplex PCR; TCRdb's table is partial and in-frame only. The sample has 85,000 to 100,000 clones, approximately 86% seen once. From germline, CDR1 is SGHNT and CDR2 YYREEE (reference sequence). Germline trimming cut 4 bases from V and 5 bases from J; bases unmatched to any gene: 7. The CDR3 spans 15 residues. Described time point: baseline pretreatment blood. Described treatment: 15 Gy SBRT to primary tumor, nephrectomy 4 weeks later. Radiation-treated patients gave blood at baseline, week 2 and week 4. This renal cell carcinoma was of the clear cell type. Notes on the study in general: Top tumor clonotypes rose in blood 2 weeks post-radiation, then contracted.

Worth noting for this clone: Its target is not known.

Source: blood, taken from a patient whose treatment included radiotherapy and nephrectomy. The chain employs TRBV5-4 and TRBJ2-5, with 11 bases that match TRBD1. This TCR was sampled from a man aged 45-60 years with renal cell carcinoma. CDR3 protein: CASSPGTGGDETQYF. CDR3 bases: TGTGCCAGCAGCCCCGGGACAGGGGGAGATGAGACCCAGTACTTC.